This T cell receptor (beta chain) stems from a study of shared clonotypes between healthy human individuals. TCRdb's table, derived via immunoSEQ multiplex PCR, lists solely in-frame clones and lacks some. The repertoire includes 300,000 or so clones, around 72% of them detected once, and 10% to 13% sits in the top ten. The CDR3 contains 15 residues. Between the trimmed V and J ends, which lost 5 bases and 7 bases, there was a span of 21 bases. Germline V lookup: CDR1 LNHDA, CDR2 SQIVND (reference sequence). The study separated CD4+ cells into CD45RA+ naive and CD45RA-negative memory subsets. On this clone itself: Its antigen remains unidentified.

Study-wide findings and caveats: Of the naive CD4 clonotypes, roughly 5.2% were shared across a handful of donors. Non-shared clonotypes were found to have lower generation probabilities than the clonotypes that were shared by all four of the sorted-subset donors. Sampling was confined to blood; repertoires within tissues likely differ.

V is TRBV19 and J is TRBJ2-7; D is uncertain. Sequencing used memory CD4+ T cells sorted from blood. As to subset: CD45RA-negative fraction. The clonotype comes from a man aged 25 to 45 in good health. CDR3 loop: CASSAATRTPGEQYF. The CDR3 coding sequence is TGTGCCAGTAGTGCTGCGACTCGGACCCCGGGTGAGCAGTACTTC.